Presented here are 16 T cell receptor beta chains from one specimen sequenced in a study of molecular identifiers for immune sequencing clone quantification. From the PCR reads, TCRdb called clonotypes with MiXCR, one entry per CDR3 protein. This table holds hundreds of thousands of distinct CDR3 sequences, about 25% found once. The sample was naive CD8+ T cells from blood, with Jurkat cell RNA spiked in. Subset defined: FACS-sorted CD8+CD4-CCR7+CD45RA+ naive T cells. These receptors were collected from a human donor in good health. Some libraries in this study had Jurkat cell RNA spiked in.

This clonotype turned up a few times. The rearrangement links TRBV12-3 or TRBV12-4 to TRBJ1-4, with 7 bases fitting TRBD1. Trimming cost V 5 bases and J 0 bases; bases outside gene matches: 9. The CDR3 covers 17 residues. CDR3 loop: CASSLGDSASTNEKLFF. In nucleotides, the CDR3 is TGTGCCAGCAGTCTCGGGGACAGCGCCTCAACTAATGAAAAACTGTTTTTT.

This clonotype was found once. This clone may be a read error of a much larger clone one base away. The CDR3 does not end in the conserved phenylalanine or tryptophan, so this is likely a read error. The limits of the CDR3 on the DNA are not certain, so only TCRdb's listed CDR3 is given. The CDR3 loop is CASSKETTGERTYEQYL. V gene TRBV21-1 combines with J gene TRBJ2-7; the table's D call, TRBD1, has no DNA check behind it. TRBV21-1 is flagged as a pseudogene. The CDR3 region is 17 residues in length, termini included.

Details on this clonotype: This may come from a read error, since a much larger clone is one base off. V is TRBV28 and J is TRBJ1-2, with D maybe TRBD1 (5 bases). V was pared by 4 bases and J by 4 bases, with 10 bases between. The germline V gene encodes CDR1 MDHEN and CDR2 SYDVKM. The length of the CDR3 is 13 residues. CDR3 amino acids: CASSWGGLYGYTF. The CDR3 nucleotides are TGTGCCAGCAGTTGGGGCGGCCTCTATGGCTACACCTTC.

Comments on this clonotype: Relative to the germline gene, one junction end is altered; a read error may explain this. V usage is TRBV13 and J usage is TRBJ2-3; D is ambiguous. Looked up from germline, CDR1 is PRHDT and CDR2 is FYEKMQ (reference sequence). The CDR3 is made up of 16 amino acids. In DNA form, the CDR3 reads TGTGTCAGCAGCTTGGCCGGCGATGGACCTATTAATACGCAGTATTTT. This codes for CVSSLAGDGPINTQYF. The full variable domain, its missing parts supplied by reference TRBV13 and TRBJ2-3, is AAGVIQSPRHLIKEKRETATLKCYPIPRHDTVYWYQQGPGQDPQFLISFYEKMQSDKGSIPDRFSAQQFSDYHSELNMSSLELGDSALYFCVSSLAGDGPINTQYFGPGTRLTVL.

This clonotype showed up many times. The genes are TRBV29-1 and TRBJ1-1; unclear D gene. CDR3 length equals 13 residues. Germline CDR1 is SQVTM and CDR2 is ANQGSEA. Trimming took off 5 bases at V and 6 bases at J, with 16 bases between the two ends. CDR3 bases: TGCAGCGTTCGGGTCAGACCACGGGCTGAAGCTTTCTTT. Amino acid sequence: CSVRVRPRAEAFF.

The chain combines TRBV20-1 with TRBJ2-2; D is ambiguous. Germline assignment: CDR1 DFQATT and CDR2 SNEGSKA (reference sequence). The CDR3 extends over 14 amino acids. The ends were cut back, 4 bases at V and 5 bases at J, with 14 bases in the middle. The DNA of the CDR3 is TGCAGTGCTAAGGACCCCCCTAGGACCGGGGAGCTGTTTTTT. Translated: CSAKDPPRTGELFF.

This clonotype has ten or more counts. The CDR3 region is CATRTNRETGNTIYF. The CDR3 bases are TGTGCCACCAGGACAAACAGGGAAACTGGAAACACCATATATTTT. J is TRBJ1-3 and V is TRBV28; weak D call: TRBD1 (6 bases). V was pared by 10 bases and J by 2 bases, with 18 bases between. The CDR3 loop spans 15 amino acids. CDR1 and CDR2 (germline): MDHEN, SYDVKM. Based on the CDR3 plus reference TRBV28 and TRBJ1-3, the full variable domain is DVKVTQSSRYLVKRTGEKVFLECVQDMDHENMFWYRQDPGLGLRLIYFSYDVKMKEKGDIPEGYSVSREKKERFSLILESASTNQTSMYLCATRTNRETGNTIYFGEGSWLTVV.

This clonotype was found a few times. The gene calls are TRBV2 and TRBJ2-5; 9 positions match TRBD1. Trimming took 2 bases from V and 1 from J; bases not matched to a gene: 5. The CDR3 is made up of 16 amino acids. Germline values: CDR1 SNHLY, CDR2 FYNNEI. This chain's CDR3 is CASSESRTGVQETQYF. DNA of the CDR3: TGTGCCAGCAGTGAAAGCCGGACAGGGGTCCAAGAGACCCAGTACTTC.

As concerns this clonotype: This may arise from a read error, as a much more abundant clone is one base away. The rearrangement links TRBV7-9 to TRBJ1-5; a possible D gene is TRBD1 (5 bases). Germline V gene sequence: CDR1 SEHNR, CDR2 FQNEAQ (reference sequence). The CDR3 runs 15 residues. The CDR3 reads CASSLGGTGNQLQHF. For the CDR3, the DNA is TGTGCCAGCAGCTTAGGGGGCACTGGCAATCAGCTCCAGCATTTT.

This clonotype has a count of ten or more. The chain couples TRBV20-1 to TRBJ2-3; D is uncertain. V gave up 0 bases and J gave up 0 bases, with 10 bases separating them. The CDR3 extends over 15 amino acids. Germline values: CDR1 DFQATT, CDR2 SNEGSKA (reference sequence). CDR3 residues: CSARERWASTDTQYF. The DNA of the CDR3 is TGCAGTGCTAGAGAACGGTGGGCTAGCACAGATACGCAGTATTTT.

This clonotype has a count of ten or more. The chain's CDR3 is CSVERAAEDYGYTF. The CDR3, as DNA: TGCAGCGTTGAGCGGGCAGCCGAGGACTATGGCTACACCTTC. The V call is TRBV29-1, the J call TRBJ1-2, with no clear D. V was pared by 3 bases and J by 3 bases, with 14 bases between. Germline CDR1 SQVTM, CDR2 ANQGSEA. CDR3 size: 14 residues.

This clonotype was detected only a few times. The CDR3 here is CAITFRESNEKLFF. CDR3 nucleotide sequence: TGTGCCATCACCTTCCGGGAGAGTAATGAAAAACTGTTTTTT. The rearrangement uses TRBV28 and TRBJ1-4; D is unresolved. Germline V CDR1 and CDR2: MDHEN, SYDVKM. V was clipped by 10 bases and J by 4 bases, with 16 bases between them. This CDR3 spans 14 amino acids.

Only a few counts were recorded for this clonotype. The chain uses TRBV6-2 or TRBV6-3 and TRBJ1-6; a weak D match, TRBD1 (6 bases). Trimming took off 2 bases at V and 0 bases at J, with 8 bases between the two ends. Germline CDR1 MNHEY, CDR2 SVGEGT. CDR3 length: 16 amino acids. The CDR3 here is CASSYTGSSYNSPLHF. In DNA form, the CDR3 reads TGTGCCAGCAGTTACACAGGGAGCTCCTATAATTCACCCCTCCACTTT.

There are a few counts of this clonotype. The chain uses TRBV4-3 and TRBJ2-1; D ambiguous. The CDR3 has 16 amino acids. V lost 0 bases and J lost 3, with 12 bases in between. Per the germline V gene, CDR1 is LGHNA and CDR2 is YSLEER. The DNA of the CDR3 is TGCGCCAGCAGCCAAGATTCCGGGCCTTTCTACAATGAGCAGTTCTTC. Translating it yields CASSQDSGPFYNEQFF.

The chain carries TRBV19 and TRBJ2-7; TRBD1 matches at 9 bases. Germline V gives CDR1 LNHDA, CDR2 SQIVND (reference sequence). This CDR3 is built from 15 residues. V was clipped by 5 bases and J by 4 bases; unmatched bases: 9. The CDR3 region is CASSPGTGLLYEQYF. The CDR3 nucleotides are TGTGCCAGTAGTCCCGGGACAGGGTTACTATACGAGCAGTACTTC. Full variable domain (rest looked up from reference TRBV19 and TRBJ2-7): DGGITQSPKYLFRKEGQNVTLSCEQNLNHDAMYWYRQDPGQGLRLIYYSQIVNDFQKGDIAEGYSVSREKKESFPLTVTSAQKNPTAFYLCASSPGTGLLYEQYFGPGTRLTVT.

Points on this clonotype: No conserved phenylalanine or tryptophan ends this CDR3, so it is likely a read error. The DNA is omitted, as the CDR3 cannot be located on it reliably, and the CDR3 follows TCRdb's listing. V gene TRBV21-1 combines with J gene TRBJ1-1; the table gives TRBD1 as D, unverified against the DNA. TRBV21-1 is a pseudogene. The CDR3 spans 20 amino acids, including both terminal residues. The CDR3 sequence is CASSKARRIQGYPGDTEAFS.